The source of this T cell receptor (beta chain) is a study of cytomegalovirus exposure and HLA in healthy donors. Overall study findings and caveats: DRB1 showed the most TCR associations and HLA-C the fewest in a later analysis, as rates varied by HLA locus. The study flagged fewer than 200 TCR beta chains as cytomegalovirus-associated.

The V gene end was trimmed by 6 bases and the J gene end by 5 bases; junction bases not matched to a gene: 5. The CDR3 loop spans 13 amino acids. CDR1 SNHLY and CDR2 FYNNEI come from the germline V gene. The PCR contained 60 Vbeta and 13 Jbeta primers. Clones were read by immunoSEQ multiplex PCR, and TCRdb kept only the in-frame ones, dropping some. The sample includes about 110,000 clones, about two thirds of them seen just once. On this clone: The antigen is undetermined.

This clonotype originated in a woman aged 40 to 50 in good health and CMV-seropositive. This chain connects TRBV2 to TRBJ1-1, with 8 positions matching TRBD1. Sequenced sample: PBMCs. The DNA of the CDR3 is TGTGCCAGCAGCCAGGGGGCGAGTACTGAAGCTTTCTTT. It codes for CASSQGASTEAFF. Supplemented by reference TRBV2 and TRBJ1-1, the full variable domain reads EPEVTQTPSHQVTQMGQEVILRCVPISNHLYFYWYRQILGQKVEFLVSFYNNEISEKSEIFDDQFSVERPDGSNFTLKIRSTKLEDSAMYFCASSQGASTEAFFGQGTRLTVV.